A selection of T cell receptor beta chains follows, all from one sample in a study of blood T cell repertoires in COVID-19. TCRdb's table, derived via immunoSEQ multiplex PCR, lists solely in-frame clones and lacks some. The data show about 84,000 clones, 70% to 90% seen once. Source material: peripheral blood. The source of these receptors is an older man with active or convalescent COVID-19. CDR3s leave out the opening cysteine and the closing phenylalanine or tryptophan. A D gene is named only where the DNA matches it firmly.

v_call,d_call,j_call,cdr3_aa
TRBV10-3,TRBD1,TRBJ1-3,AIGQVSGNTIY
TRBV2,.,TRBJ1-3,ASRPLRDGNTIY
TRBV6-2/TRBV6-3,TRBD1,TRBJ1-2,ASSDTGGRYGYT
TRBV7-6,.,TRBJ1-3,ASSLGAGAAGNTIY
TRBV6-5,.,TRBJ1-5,ASSPQGFQPQH
TRBV19,TRBD1,TRBJ2-7,ASGQASSYEQY
TRBV7-6,.,TRBJ2-5,ASSSGATVKTQY
TRBV7-9,.,TRBJ1-2,ASSLVPAEGYGYT
TRBV15,.,TRBJ1-5,ATAVRANQPQH
TRBV30,TRBD1,TRBJ1-3,AWSPGGSSGNTIY
TRBV30,TRBD1,TRBJ1-2,GTDYGYT
TRBV3-1/TRBV3-2,TRBD2,TRBJ2-7,ASSLGTSGYYEQY
TRBV5-1,TRBD1,TRBJ2-7,ASSLGQGAGYEQY
TRBV19,.,TRBJ1-2,ASSTATGFSNYGYT